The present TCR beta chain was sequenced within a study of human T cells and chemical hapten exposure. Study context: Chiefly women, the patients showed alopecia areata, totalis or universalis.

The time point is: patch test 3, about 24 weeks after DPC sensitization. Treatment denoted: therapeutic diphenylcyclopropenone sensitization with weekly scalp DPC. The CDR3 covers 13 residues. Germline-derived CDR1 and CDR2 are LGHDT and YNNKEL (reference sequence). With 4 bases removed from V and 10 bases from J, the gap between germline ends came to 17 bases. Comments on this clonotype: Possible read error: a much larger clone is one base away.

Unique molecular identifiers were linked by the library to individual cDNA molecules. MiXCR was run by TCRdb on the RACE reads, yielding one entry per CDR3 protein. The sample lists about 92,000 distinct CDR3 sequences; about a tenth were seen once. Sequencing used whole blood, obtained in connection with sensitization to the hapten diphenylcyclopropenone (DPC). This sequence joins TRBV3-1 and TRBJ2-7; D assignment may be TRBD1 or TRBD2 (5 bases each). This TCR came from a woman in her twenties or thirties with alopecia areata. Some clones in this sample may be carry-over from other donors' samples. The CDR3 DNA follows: TGTGCCAGCAGCCGGGGAGAAGGGACCCTTCAGTACGTC. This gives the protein CASSRGEGTLQYV.